The source of this TCR beta chain is a study of blood T cell repertoires in COVID-19. It was during active infection that Seattle patients were enrolled and then longitudinally followed. V lost 5 bases and J 2 bases, leaving 10 bases between the germline ends. Germline CDR1 reads SGHKS; CDR2 reads YYEKEE (reference sequence). This CDR3 region has 13 residues. Profiling relied on immunoSEQ multiplex PCR, and the TCRdb table lists in-frame clones only, not all of them. Found here are 200,000 or so clones, more than 85% of them singletons; the top ten hold around 0.84%. This TCR came from a man between 60 and 70 years old with COVID-19, enrolled during active disease. The specimen was peripheral blood. The chain links TRBV5-5 to TRBJ1-1, with TRBD1 as a possible D gene (5 bases). CDR3 protein: CASRLTVNTEAFF. The DNA for the CDR3 is TGTGCCAGCAGACTGACAGTTAACACTGAAGCTTTCTTT.